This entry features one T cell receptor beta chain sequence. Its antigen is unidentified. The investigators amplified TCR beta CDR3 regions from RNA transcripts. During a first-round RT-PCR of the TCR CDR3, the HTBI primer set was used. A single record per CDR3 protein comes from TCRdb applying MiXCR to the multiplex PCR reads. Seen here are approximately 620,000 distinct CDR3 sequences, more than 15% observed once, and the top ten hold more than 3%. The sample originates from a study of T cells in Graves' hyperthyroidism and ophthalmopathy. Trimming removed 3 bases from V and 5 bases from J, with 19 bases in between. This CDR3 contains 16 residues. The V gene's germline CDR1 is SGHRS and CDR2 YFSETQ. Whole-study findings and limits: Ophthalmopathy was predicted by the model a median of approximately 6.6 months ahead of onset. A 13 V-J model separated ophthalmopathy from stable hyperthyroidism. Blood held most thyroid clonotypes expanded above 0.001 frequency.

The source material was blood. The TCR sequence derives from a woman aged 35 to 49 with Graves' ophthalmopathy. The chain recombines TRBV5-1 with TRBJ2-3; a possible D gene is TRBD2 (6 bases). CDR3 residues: CASSSVLGGGRDTQYF. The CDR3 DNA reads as TGCGCCAGCAGCTCCGTTTTGGGAGGAGGAAGAGATACGCAGTATTTT.